The TCR beta chain described here comes from a study of identifying expanded T cells in peripheral blood (dated 2019 in TCRdb). In terms of the full investigation: Four technical replicates, made by sequencing separate aliquots from the same pool of genomic DNA, were compared pairwise. The research as a whole found: Variance in clone template counts between approximately two-week samples significantly increased with total template count across all healthy donors. The authors expected that over much longer intervals, such as months to years, biological variance in healthy repertoires might increase even further. Around 1.2 differentially abundant clones were flagged by the binomial model between technical replicates, whereas about 15 and 19 were flagged over approximately two weeks and four weeks, respectively. Across all healthy-donor time intervals, the beta-binomial model significantly cut both the number of clones called differentially abundant and the false-positive rate.

From the cysteine up to the phenylalanine, the CDR3 has a length of 14 residues. Only the CDR3 portion is preserved as DNA: 42 bases, with reading frame beginning at the first base. The germline V gene supplies CDR1 SGHTA and CDR2 FQGTGA. The germline ends are 12 bases apart after V is trimmed by 1 base and J by 5 bases. The immunoSEQ Assay, which relies on bias-controlled multiplex PCR amplification of genomic DNA, was used to profile TCRbeta CDR3 regions. On the study's bioinformatics: To quantify the absolute abundance of each unique TCRbeta CDR3 region, the sequences were collapsed and filtered. Differential abundance was tested with two models: a binomial (Fisher-equivalent) model and a beta-binomial model that adds time-dependent variance fitted from healthy donors. Clones with fewer than 5 combined templates were removed, and differential abundance was called for clones with a Benjamini-Hochberg FDR below 0.01. In the beta-binomial model, variance was expressed as a function of the total template count across the two samples, in the form v = (b*log(k)+a)^2. TCRdb limited this immuneACCESS table to in-frame rearrangements with V and J called. A share of clones is missing; checked studies link under half to unresolved V genes, and the rest is unexplained. The V and J calls and the clone size are those of that table, but D and trimming were determined from the DNA. In all, the sample holds 90,000 to 110,000 clones, and 88% of those were seen once. The top ten clonotypes cover more than 6.5% of the sample.

No immune events, such as infections, were documented for the healthy donors during the collection period. Healthy-donor blood repertoires served as a training cohort to calibrate time-dependent variance in a beta-binomial model of T-cell clone differential abundance. The training cohort included about ten healthy donors, of whom 3 were female and 7 were male. Donor ages ranged from about 29 to 65 years, with an average of around 43 years. Obtained from a commercial supplier, whole blood was collected from each healthy donor at three time points set two to three weeks apart. For immunosequencing, genomic DNA was extracted from unsorted whole blood. In this sample, this clone turned up once. Its antigen remains unidentified. Base qualities are missing; no much larger clone stands one base away.

The receptor comes from a person between 18 and 75 years old in good health. The rearrangement joined TRBV7-3 to TRBJ2-7; TRBD1 is perhaps the D gene, given 5 matching bases. Sequenced input: blood. In nucleotide form, the sequence is TGTGCCAGCAGCTTAAGCAGGGATGGGGACGAGCAGTACTTC. The resulting protein is CASSLSRDGDEQYF.